The 8 T cell receptor beta chains below come from one sample, sequenced in a study of T cells in Graves' hyperthyroidism and ophthalmopathy. Amplified regions were TCR beta CDR3 sequences from RNA transcripts. First-round RT-PCR of the TCR CDR3 relied on the HTBI primer set. TCRdb fed the multiplex PCR reads into MiXCR, producing one record per CDR3 protein. The sample includes 610,000 or so distinct CDR3 sequences, under 60% of them seen just once. Sequences were obtained from peripheral blood or thyroid tissue (not recorded which). The receptors were gathered from a woman aged 18-29 years with Graves' hyperthyroidism.

V and J are TRBV7-3 and TRBJ2-7; D is ambiguous. The J call could be wrong; TRBJ2-1 is a better fit for the DNA end. The CDR3 has 13 amino acids. The germline gives CDR1 SGHTA, CDR2 FQGTGA. In nucleotides, the CDR3 is TGTGCCAGCAGCTTAGAACCAAACAATGAGCAGTTCTTC. Amino acids: CASSLEPNNEQFF.

The CDR3 nucleotides are TGTGCCAGCAGCCAAGGTGGTAGCGGATTAGAGACCCAGTACTTC. Its translation is CASSQGGSGLETQYF. The chain uses TRBV14 and TRBJ2-5; D perhaps matches TRBD2 (6 bases). V lost 1 base, J lost 4 bases, and 13 bases lay in between. The length of the CDR3 is 15 residues. Germline V gene data show CDR1 as SGHDN and CDR2 as FVKESK.

The V and J genes are TRBV7-9 and TRBJ1-2, with D perhaps matching TRBD1 (6 bases). Between the trimmed V and J ends, which lost 4 bases and 7 bases, there was a span of 13 bases. The CDR3 runs to 13 residues. The V gene's germline CDR1 is SEHNR and CDR2 FQNEAQ (reference sequence). The CDR3 here is CASSSRQGFGYTF. In DNA, the CDR3 is TGTGCCAGCAGCTCAAGGCAGGGGTTTGGCTACACCTTC.

This chain links TRBV20-1 with TRBJ1-1, with 8 bases aligning to TRBD1. V lost 0 bases and J lost 5; bases outside the gene matches: 5. CDR3 length equals 14 residues. The V gene's germline CDR1 is DFQATT and CDR2 SNEGSKA (reference sequence). CDR3 amino acids: CSARDTGGRTEAFF. CDR3 nucleotide sequence: TGCAGTGCTAGAGACACAGGGGGACGAACTGAAGCTTTCTTT.

This sequence joins TRBV4-1 and TRBJ2-2; D is possibly TRBD1 or TRBD2 (5 bases each). Germline CDR1 and CDR2: MGHRA and YSYEKL. V was pared by 4 bases and J by 9 bases, with 21 bases between. The CDR3 has 16 amino acids. The CDR3 protein is CASSPGQGPMPWELFF. DNA for the CDR3: TGCGCCAGCAGCCCCGGGCAGGGACCGATGCCATGGGAGCTGTTTTTT.

In this sample, this clonotype turned up many times. The chain joins TRBV28 to TRBJ2-6; 9 positions agree with TRBD1. Germline V gene sequence: CDR1 MDHEN, CDR2 SYDVKM. J gave up 4 bases and V 4 bases, and 14 bases lay outside the gene matches. The CDR3 consists of 19 residues. The CDR3 loop is CASSYVGGQGTGGANVLTF. The CDR3, as DNA: TGTGCCAGCAGTTACGTCGGCGGACAGGGGACGGGAGGGGCCAACGTCCTGACTTTC.

Regarding this clonotype: One end of the junction does not line up with germline, which may come from a read error. The V call is TRBV6-9, the J call TRBJ2-7, with TRBD2 matching 9 bases. This CDR3 has 23 residues. The germline gives CDR1 MNHGY, CDR2 SVAAGI. CDR3 nucleotide sequence: TGTGCCAGCAGCTATTTACACGCCAGCTCACCTTTTGACCTAGCGGGAACTTTCTACGAGCAGTACTTC. Amino acid sequence: CASSYLHASSPFDLAGTFYEQYF.

The V and J genes are TRBV20-1 and TRBJ2-7; a weak D match, TRBD1 (6 bases). This CDR3 spans 13 amino acids. Trimming stripped 6 bases from V and 6 bases from J, with 18 bases between. Germline V gene lookup returns CDR1 DFQATT and CDR2 SNEGSKA (reference sequence). CDR3 sequence reads: CSASSHNRAEQYF. CDR3 bases: TGCAGTGCCAGCAGTCACAACAGGGCCGAGCAGTACTTC.